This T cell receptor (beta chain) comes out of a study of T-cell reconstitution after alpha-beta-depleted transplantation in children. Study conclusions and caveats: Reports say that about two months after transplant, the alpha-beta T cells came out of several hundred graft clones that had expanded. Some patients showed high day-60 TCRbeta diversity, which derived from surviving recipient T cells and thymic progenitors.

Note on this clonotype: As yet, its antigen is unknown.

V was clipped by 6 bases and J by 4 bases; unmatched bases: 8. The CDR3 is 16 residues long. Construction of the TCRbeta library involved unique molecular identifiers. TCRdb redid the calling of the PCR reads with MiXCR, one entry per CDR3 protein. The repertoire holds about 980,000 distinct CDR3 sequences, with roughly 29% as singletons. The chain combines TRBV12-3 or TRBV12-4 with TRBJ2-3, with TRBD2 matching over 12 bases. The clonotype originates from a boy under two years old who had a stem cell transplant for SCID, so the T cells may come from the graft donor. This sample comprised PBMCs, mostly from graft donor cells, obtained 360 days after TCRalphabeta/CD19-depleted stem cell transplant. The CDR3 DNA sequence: TGTGCCAGCAGCCCCGGACTAGCGGGGAGAGCAGATACGCAGTATTTT. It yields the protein CASSPGLAGRADTQYF.